This TCR beta chain was retrieved from a study of cytomegalovirus exposure and HLA in healthy donors. The primer mix had 60 Vbeta and 13 Jbeta primers. The repertoire was sequenced with immunoSEQ multiplex PCR; TCRdb's copy has only in-frame clones and lacks some. The profile shows about 120,000 clones, over 70% of them singletons. CDR1 is SGDLS, CDR2 YYNGEE, per germline. The CDR3 is made up of 16 amino acids. Trimming at V came to 4 bases and at J to 9 bases, leaving 8 bases not matched to a gene. This receptor was identified in a man between 18 and 35 years old in good health and CMV-seropositive. The chain employs TRBV9 and TRBJ2-1; TRBD2 matches 15 bases. Input material: PBMCs. The CDR3 loop reads CASSFRTSGRDCEQFF. In DNA, the CDR3 is TGTGCCAGCAGCTTTAGGACTAGCGGGAGGGACTGTGAGCAGTTCTTC.